This T cell receptor beta chain was profiled in a study of CD8+ T cells in alopecia areata. Study background: The drug, oral tofacitinib, was given to treated patients at 5 to 10 mg twice daily.

Germline lookup yields CDR1 SQVTM and CDR2 ANQGSEA. This CDR3 contains 14 residues. Trimming pared 6 bases from V and 6 bases from J, leaving 18 bases between. This clone was seen more than once but under ten times. The authors extracted RNA and reverse transcribed it into cDNA as the sequencing template. TCRdb keeps only in-frame clones here, not all; method: immunoSEQ multiplex PCR. The sample yields 150,000 to 200,000 clones, about 63% seen once. This receptor was identified in a human donor with alopecia areata. Material: CD4+ T cells sorted from blood, obtained at week 0. The chain links TRBV29-1 to TRBJ2-1; tentatively, D is TRBD1 (6 bases). CDR3 protein: CSVYRGRGGNEQFF. The CDR3 region has the DNA TGCAGCGTCTACCGCGGTAGAGGGGGCAATGAGCAGTTCTTC.